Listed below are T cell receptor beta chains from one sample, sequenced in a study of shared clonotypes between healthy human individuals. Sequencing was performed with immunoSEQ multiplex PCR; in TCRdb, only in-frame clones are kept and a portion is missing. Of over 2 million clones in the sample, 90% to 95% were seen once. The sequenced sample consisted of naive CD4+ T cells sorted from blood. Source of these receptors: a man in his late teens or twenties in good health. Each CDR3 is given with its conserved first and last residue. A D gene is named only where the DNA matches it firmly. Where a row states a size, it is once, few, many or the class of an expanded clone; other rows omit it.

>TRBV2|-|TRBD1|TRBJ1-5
TGTGCCAGCAAGCCCGGGACAGGGACCAATCAGCCCCAGCATTTT
CASKPGTGTNQPQHF
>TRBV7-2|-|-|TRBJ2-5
TGTGCCAGCAGCCTTTACACGACAGAACGGACCCAGTACTTC
CASSLYTTERTQYF
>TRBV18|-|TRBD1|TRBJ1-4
TGTGCCAGCTCAACAAACGGACAGGGTGAAAAACTGTTTTTT
CASSTNGQGEKLFF
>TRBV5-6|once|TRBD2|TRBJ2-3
TGTGCCAGCAGCTTAGACGGGACTAGGCCAAGCACAGATACGCAGTATTTT
CASSLDGTRPSTDTQYF
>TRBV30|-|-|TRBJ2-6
TGTGCCTGGAGCTTCAGGGCTGGGGCCAACGTCCTGACTTTC
CAWSFRAGANVLTF
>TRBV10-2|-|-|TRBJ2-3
TGCGCCAGCAGTGACAAGCACAGGAAAGCCACAGATACGCAGTATTTT
CASSDKHRKATDTQYF
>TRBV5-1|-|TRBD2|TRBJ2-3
TGCGCCAGCAGCTTGGGGGAGCGGGGGCCCACAGATACGCAGTATTTT
CASSLGERGPTDTQYF
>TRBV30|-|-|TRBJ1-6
TGTGCCTGGACTTTCAAAGCGAGGACTGCGAGAGCTTCACCCCTCCACTTT
CAWTFKARTARASPLHF
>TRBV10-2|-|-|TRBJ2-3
TGCGCCAGCAGTGACCCGACGTCCTCGGGCGGTAGCACAGATACGCAGTATTTT
CASSDPTSSGGSTDTQYF
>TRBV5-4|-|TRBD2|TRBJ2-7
TGTGCCAGCAGCTTGGGCCTAGCGGGAGGGCCCTACGAGCAGTACTTC
CASSLGLAGGPYEQYF
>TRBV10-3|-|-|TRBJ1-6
TGTGCCATCAGGCTGACAGGCTATAATTCACCCCTCCACTTT
CAIRLTGYNSPLHF
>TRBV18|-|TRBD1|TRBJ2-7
TGTGCCAGCTCACCCCCACCCGGGGACAGGGGCAGCAACGAGCAGTACTTC
CASSPPPGDRGSNEQYF
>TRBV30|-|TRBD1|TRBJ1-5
TGTGCCATGGGACAGGTCGGCAATCAGCCCCAGCATTTT
CAMGQVGNQPQHF
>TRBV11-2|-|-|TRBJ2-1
TGTGCCAGCAGCCCACAGGGTGCCTCTACTTACAATGAGCAGTTCTTC
CASSPQGASTYNEQFF
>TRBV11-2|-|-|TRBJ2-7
TGTGCCAGCAGTCAGGGGCTAATCTACGAGCAGTACTTC
CASSQGLIYEQYF
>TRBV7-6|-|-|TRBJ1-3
TGTGCCAGCAGCCCAGAGGGAAACACCATATATTTT
CASSPEGNTIYF
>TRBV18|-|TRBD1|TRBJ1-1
TGTGCCAGCTCAAGGGACAGACAGAACACTGAAGCTTTCTTT
CASSRDRQNTEAFF
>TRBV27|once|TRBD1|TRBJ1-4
TGTGCCAGCAGTAGTCCGGGACAGCTAAATGAAAAACTGTTTTTT
CASSSPGQLNEKLFF
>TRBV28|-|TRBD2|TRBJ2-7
TGTGCCAGCAGTCCCGGACTAGCGGGCCCCTACGAGCAGTACTTC
CASSPGLAGPYEQYF
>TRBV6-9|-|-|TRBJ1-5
TGTGCCAGCAGAGATAGGGGCCTACTGGGGAATCAGCCCCAGCATTTT
CASRDRGLLGNQPQHF
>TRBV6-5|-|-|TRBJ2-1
TGTGCCAGCAGTATTTACAATGAGCAGTTCTTC
CASSIYNEQFF
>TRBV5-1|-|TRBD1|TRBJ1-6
TGCGCCAGCAGCTTGGTTTCGGACAGGGAGACACCCCTCCACTTT
CASSLVSDRETPLHF
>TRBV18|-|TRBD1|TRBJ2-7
TGTGCCAGCTCACCTGGTACAGGGGGCTGGAACGAGCAGTACTTC
CASSPGTGGWNEQYF
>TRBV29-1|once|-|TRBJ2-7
TGCAGCGTTTTACAGACCGAGCAGTACTTC
CSVLQTEQYF
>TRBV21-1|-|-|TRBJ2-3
TGTGCCAGCAGCAAAGTACCGGTGATGGCGGGAGACCTCCCAGATACGCAGTATTTT
CASSKVPVMAGDLPDTQYF
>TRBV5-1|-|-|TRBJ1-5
TGCGCCAGCAGCATTGGGACCTCTAGCAATCAGCCCCAGCATTTT
CASSIGTSSNQPQHF
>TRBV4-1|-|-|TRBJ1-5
TGCGCCAGCAGCCAAGATGGGGCCAGCCTACGTCAGCCCCAGCATTTT
CASSQDGASLRQPQHF
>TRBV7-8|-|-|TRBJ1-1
TGTGCCAGCAGACAAATGAACACTGAAGCTTTCTTT
CASRQMNTEAFF
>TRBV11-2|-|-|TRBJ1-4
TGTGCCAGCAGCTTTTATGGCGGGGGGCAAACTGCAACTAATGAAAAACTGTTTTTT
CASSFYGGGQTATNEKLFF